The source of this T cell receptor beta chain is a study of cytomegalovirus exposure and HLA in healthy donors. Study-wide context: The approximately 120 validation repertoires and the roughly 670 first-cohort repertoires shared a platform, a later analysis reported. Whole-study results and caveats: Through in vitro validation, three CMV-associated chains were shown to be specific for CMV antigens. The study designated 150 to 200 TCR beta chains cytomegalovirus-associated. Clusters of TCRs from the first cohort tended to co-occur in the 120 or so validation repertoires (as a later analysis found).

As regards this clone: No antigen is known for it.

Produced via immunoSEQ multiplex PCR; TCRdb's table is partial and in-frame only. This table holds approximately 300,000 clones, approximately 90% found once. This CDR3 comprises 18 residues. After removal of 1 base from V and 3 bases from J, the junction contained 7 bases not matched to a gene. The V gene's germline CDR1 is MDHEN and CDR2 SYDVKM. The V and J genes are TRBV28 and TRBJ1-6; TRBD1 aligns across 9 bases. The TCR originated in a woman in her 30s in good health and CMV-seropositive. The specimen was PBMCs. The CDR3 coding sequence is TGTGCCAGCAGTTTATTGGGACAGGGTCCCTACTATAATTCACCCCTCCACTTT. Residues: CASSLLGQGPYYNSPLHF.